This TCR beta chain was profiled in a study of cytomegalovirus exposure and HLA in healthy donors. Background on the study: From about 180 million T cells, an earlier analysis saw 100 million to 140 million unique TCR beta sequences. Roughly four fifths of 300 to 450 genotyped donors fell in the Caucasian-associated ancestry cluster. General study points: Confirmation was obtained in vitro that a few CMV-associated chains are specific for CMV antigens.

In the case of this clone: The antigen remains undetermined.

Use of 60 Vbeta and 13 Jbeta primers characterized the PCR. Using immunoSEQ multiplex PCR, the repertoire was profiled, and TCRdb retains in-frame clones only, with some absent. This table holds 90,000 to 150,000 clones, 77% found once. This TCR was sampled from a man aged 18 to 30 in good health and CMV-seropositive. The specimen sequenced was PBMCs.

The CDR3 region is CASSYRHDSLGTEAFF. CDR3 DNA: TGTGCCAGTAGTTATCGACATGATAGTTTGGGTACTGAAGCTTTCTTT. V usage is TRBV19 and J usage is TRBJ1-1, with no clear D. The CDR3 consists of 16 residues. Germline lookup yields CDR1 LNHDA and CDR2 SQIVND (reference sequence). V was trimmed by 5 bases and J by 5 bases, leaving 21 bases between them.